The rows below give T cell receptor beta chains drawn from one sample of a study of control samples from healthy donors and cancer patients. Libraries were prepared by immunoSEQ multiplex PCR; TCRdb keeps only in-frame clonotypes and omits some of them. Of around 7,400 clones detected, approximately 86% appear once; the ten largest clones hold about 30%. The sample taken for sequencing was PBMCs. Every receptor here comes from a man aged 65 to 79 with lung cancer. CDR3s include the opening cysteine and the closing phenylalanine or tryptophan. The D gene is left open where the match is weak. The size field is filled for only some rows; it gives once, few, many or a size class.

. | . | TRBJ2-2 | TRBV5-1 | TGCGCCAGCAGCTTGGCCCTGGGGAACACCGGGGAGCTGTTTTTT | CASSLALGNTGELFF
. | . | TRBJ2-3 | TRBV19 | TGTGCCAGTAGTATAGAACAGGGCGCAGATACGCAGTATTTT | CASSIEQGADTQYF
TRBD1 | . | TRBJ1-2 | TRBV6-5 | TGTGCCAGCAGATACAAGGGACAGGGGTTAGAAGGCTACACCTTC | CASRYKGQGLEGYTF
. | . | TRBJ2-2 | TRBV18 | TGTGCCGGAGGGACGGAGAACACCGGGGAGCTGTTTTTT | CAGGTENTGELFF
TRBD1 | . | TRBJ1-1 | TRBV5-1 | TGCGCCAGCAGCTTGTTGGCGACAGGGACAAAAACTGAAGCTTTCTTT | CASSLLATGTKTEAFF
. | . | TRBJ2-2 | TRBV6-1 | TGTGCCAGCAGTGAACTAGGATGGAACACCGGGGAGCTGTTTTTT | CASSELGWNTGELFF
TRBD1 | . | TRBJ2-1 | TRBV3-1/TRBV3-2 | TGTGCCAGCAGCCAAGCTGACAGGGGTTTCACCTACAATGAGCAGTTCTTC | CASSQADRGFTYNEQFF
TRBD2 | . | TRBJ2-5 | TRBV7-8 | TGTGCCAGCAGCTTAGGGGGGACTAGCGGGAGGGCCGGAGAGACCCAGTACTTC | CASSLGGTSGRAGETQYF
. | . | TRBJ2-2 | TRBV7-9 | TGTGCCAGCAGCTTAGTAGGGACCACCGGGGAGCTGTTTTTT | CASSLVGTTGELFF
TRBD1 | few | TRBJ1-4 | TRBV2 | TGTGCCAGCACCTCCGGGACAGGGAGTGAAAAACTGTTTTTT | CASTSGTGSEKLFF
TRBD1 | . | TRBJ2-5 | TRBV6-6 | TGTGCCAGCAGTTACGACAGGGGTTTCCAAGAGACCCAGTACTTC | CASSYDRGFQETQYF
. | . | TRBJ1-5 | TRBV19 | TGTGCCAGTAAGGGCGGGGGAGTACAGCCCCAGCATTTT | CASKGGGVQPQHF
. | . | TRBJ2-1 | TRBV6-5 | TGTGCCAGCAGTTACGTTACCGGGAGCCCCCACAATGAGCAGTTCTTC | CASSYVTGSPHNEQFF
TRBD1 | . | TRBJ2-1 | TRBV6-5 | TGTGCCAGCAGGGGGGACAGGGTAGATGACAATGAGCAGTTCTTC | CASRGDRVDDNEQFF
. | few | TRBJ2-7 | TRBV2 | TGTGCCAGCCAGCACGACAGCTACGAGCAGTACTTC | CASQHDSYEQYF
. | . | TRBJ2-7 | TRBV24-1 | TGTGCCACCAGTGAAGGTCAGTCCTCCTACGAGCAGTACTTC | CATSEGQSSYEQYF
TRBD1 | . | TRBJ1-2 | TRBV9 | TGTGCCAGCAGCAAAGGGACAGGATCGATTGGCTACACCTTC | CASSKGTGSIGYTF
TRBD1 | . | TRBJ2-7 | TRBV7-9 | TGTGCCAGCTACCGGGACAGGAATGGCGAGCAGTACTTC | CASYRDRNGEQYF
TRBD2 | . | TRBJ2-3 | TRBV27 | TGTGCCAGCAGGGGACTAGCGGGAGGCCTCACAGATACGCAGTATTTT | CASRGLAGGLTDTQYF
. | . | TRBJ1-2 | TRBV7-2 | TGTGCCAGCAGCTTAGTCCAGGCGTCCATCTATGGCTACACCTTC | CASSLVQASIYGYTF
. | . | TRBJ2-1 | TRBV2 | TGTGCCAGCAGCCGGGACTTGAGCTCCTACAATGAGCAGTTCTTC | CASSRDLSSYNEQFF
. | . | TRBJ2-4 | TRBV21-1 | TGTGCCAGCAGCAAAGAAGGCAACGCCCCACACATTCAGTACTTC | CASSKEGNAPHIQYF
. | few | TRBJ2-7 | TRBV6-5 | TGTGCCAGCAGTTACTCGGGATCCTACGAGCAGTACTTC | CASSYSGSYEQYF
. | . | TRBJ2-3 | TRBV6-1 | TGTGCCAGCAGTGAAGCCGCTAGACGGCCAGATACGCAGTATTTT | CASSEAARRPDTQYF
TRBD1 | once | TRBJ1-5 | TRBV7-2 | TGTGCCAGCAGCTGGGGACAGGGGGCCAATCAGCCCCAGCATTTT | CASSWGQGANQPQHF
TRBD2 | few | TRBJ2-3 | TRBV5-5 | TGTGCCAGCAGCTTCGGGACTAGCGGGAGATCAGATACGCAGTATTTT | CASSFGTSGRSDTQYF
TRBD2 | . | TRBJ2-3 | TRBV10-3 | TGTGCCATCAGTGAGTCCCAGCGGGAGAGCACAAATACGCAGTATTTT | CAISESQRESTNTQYF
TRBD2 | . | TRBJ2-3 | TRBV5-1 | TGCGCCAGCAGTCTAGCGGGAGTCGGCACAGATACGCAGTATTTT | CASSLAGVGTDTQYF
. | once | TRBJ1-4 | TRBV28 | TGTGCCAGCAGTTCTCAGAGCTCAGATAATGAAAAACTGTTTTTT | CASSSQSSDNEKLFF
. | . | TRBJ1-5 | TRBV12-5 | TGTGCTAGTGCCCTTAATAGCAATCAGCCCCAGCATTTT | CASALNSNQPQHF
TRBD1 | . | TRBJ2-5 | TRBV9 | TGTGCCAGCAGCGCTATGGACAGGGCTCAAGAGACCCAGTACTTC | CASSAMDRAQETQYF
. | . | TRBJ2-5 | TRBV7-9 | TGTGCCAGCAGCTTAACGGCAGGCGAGCCGACCCAGTACTTC | CASSLTAGEPTQYF
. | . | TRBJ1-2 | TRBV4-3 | TGCGCCAGCAGCCAAGTTTTACAGGAGGGCTACACCTTC | CASSQVLQEGYTF
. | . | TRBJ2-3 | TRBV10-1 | TGCGCCAGCAGTGACTCGCGATACACAGATACGCAGTATTTT | CASSDSRYTDTQYF
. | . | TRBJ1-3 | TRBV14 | TGTGCCAGCAGCCAAGGACGTTTTGCAAACACCATATATTTT | CASSQGRFANTIYF
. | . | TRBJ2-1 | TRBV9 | TGTGCCAGCACCTCCGGGCCAACCTACAATGAGCAGTTCTTC | CASTSGPTYNEQFF
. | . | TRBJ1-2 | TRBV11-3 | TGTGCCAGCAGCCACGGCGGGGGGCGCGTCTATGGCTACACCTTC | CASSHGGGRVYGYTF
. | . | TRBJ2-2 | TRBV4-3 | TGCGCCAGCAGCCAAGAAAGTACTTACACCGGGGAGCTGTTTTTT | CASSQESTYTGELFF
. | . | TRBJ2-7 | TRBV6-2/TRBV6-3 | TGTGCCAGCAGTTACCGGGACACCAGATCCTACGAGCAGTACTTC | CASSYRDTRSYEQYF
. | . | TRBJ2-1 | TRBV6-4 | TGTGCCAGCAGTGATAAGGGATTCAGTGAGCAGTTCTTC | CASSDKGFSEQFF
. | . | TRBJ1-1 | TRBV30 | TGTGCCTGGAGTGTTCGGGAAGCTTTCTTT | CAWSVREAFF
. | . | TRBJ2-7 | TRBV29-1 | TGCAGCGTCGTTCGGGGCGGCGAGCAGTACTTC | CSVVRGGEQYF
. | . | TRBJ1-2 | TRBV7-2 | TGTGCCAGCGCTGATCGGGTGTTGAACTCCGTCTTCGGCTATGGCTACACCTTC | CASADRVLNSVFGYGYTF
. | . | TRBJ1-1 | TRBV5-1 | TGCGCCAGCAGCTTGTCGGCGGCCAACACTGAAGCTTTCTTT | CASSLSAANTEAFF
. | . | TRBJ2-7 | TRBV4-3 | TGCGCCAGCAGCCAAGGCACCGGGGTGGATGGGTTCTACGAGCAGTACTTC | CASSQGTGVDGFYEQYF